The entry that follows covers one TCR beta chain sequence. Per the study methods: Amplification of reference gene primers was used by the study to estimate nucleated cell counts. Data came from immunoSEQ multiplex PCR; TCRdb stores just in-frame clones and leaves some out. V and J calls and clone size are as listed in that table; D and trimming were resolved from the DNA. The data show about 200,000 clones, with roughly 90% seen just once and 0.75% to 0.9% held by the top ten. This specimen belongs to a study of blood T cell repertoires in COVID-19. In the study overall: Specimens from acute and convalescent COVID-19 originated in the United States, Italy and Spain. PBMCs, B-cell-depleted T cells, or T cells were the source of the cDNA or gDNA that made up the material.

Trimming cost V 3 bases and J 10 bases; bases outside gene matches: 10. The CDR3 spans 16 residues. Germline CDR1 and CDR2: LGHNA and YNFKEQ. The chain combines TRBV4-2 with TRBJ2-1; the match to TRBD2 covers 12 bases. This TCR was sampled from a woman aged 70-85 years with acute or convalescent COVID-19. The sample comprised peripheral blood. The CDR3 reads CASSQVTGLAGHEQFF. In nucleotides, the CDR3 is TGTGCCAGCAGCCAGGTAACGGGACTAGCGGGTCACGAGCAGTTCTTC.